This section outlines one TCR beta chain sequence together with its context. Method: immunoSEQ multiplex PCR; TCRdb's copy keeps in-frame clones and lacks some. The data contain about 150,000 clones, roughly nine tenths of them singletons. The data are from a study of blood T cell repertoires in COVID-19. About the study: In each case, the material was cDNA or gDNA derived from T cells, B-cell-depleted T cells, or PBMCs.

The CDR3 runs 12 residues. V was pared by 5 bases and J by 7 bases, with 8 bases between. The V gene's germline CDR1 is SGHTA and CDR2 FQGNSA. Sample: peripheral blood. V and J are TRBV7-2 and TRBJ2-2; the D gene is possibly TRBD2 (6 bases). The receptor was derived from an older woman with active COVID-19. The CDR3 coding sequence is TGTGCCAGCAGCCGCGGGGTCGGGGAGCTGTTTTTT. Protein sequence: CASSRGVGELFF.